A single sample is the source of the 8 T cell receptor beta chains below, sequenced in a study of T cell repertoires in cytomegalovirus infection (dated by TCRdb to between 2018 and 2021). The instrument given in TCRdb is Illumina HiSeq 1500. The public reads were quality trimmed at Q25 with fastp and then assembled into clones with MiXCR by TCRdb, keeping productive beta chains. Rows with one shared CDR3 protein collapse into an entry with the most common genes and DNA. The sample data list approximately 320,000 distinct CDR3 sequences, and 8% to 9.5% of these were observed just once. The ten largest clones capture 4.3% of the sample. Sequencing was carried out using PBMCs. The receptors here all came from a human donor in good health (CMV status not recorded). Some clones in this sample may be carry-over from other donors' samples.

The rearrangement joins TRBV11-1 to TRBJ2-1, with D unclear. The V end lost 2 bases, the J end lost 4 bases, and 9 bases lay between the germline ends. Germline-derived CDR1 and CDR2 are SGHAT and FQDESV (reference sequence). This CDR3 contains 14 residues. The CDR3 reads CASSLPAGYNEQFF. DNA of the CDR3: TGTGCCAGCAGCTTACCCGCCGGATACAATGAGCAGTTCTTC. The variable domain in full, with the rest retrieved from reference TRBV11-1 and TRBJ2-1, is EAEVAQSPRYKITEKSQAVAFWCDPISGHATLYWYRQILGQGPELLVQFQDESVVDDSQLPKDRFSAERLKGVDSTLKIQPAELGDSAMYLCASSLPAGYNEQFFGPGTRLTVL.

This clonotype was counted many times. The chain links TRBV5-1 to TRBJ2-1; 8 bases are shared with TRBD2. Per germline, CDR1 SGHRS and CDR2 YFSETQ. The length of the CDR3 is 16 residues. V lost 4 bases, J lost 8 bases, and 14 bases stayed unmatched. The CDR3 nucleotides are TGCGCCAGCAGCGCCCTACCGGGACTAGGTAGTGATGAGCAGTTCTTC. This encodes CASSALPGLGSDEQFF.

In this sample, this clonotype turned up many times. The CDR3 DNA reads as TGTGCCAGCAGCTTAGCAAGCCAGGATAGACAAGAGACCCAGTACTTC. The encoded protein is CASSLASQDRQETQYF. The chain is built from TRBV7-8 and TRBJ2-5; D not certain. The V gene's germline CDR1 is SGHVS and CDR2 FQNEAQ. The CDR3 sequence is 16 residues long. The V and J ends lost 0 bases and 2 bases respectively, with 13 bases between them.

This clonotype was seen only a few times. The genes are TRBV30 and TRBJ1-3, with 8 bases matching TRBD1. The CDR3 covers 14 residues. The V and J ends lost 3 bases and 8 bases, in that order; junction bases with no gene match: 9. The germline CDR1 and CDR2 sequences are GTSNPN and SVGIG (reference sequence). The CDR3 region is CAWRSWDRHHTIYF. In DNA, the CDR3 is TGTGCCTGGAGGTCGTGGGACAGGCACCACACCATATATTTT. Filled out from reference TRBV30 and TRBJ1-3, the complete variable domain reads SQTIHQWPATLVQPVGSPLSLECTVEGTSNPNLYWYRQAAGRGLQLLFYSVGIGQISSEVPQNLSASRPQDRQFILSSKKLLLSDSGFYLCAWRSWDRHHTIYFGEGSWLTVV.

The rearrangement links TRBV27 to TRBJ1-4; 8 bases are shared with TRBD1. CDR1 is MNHEY, CDR2 SMNVEV, per germline (reference sequence). V lost 5 bases, J lost 0 bases, and 11 bases stayed unmatched. The CDR3 runs to 18 residues. CDR3 nucleotides: TGTGCCAGCAGTCCCCGGACAGGGAGGAGAGCAACTAATGAAAAACTGTTTTTT. It yields the protein CASSPRTGRRATNEKLFF. Complete variable domain (other parts from reference TRBV27 and TRBJ1-4): EAQVTQNPRYLITVTGKKLTVTCSQNMNHEYMSWYRQDPGLGLRQIYYSMNVEVTDKGDVPEGYKVSRKEKRNFPLILESPSPNQTSLYFCASSPRTGRRATNEKLFFGSGTQLSVL.

This clonotype was seen repeatedly, ten times or more. V gene TRBV7-3 combines with J gene TRBJ1-1, with a weak D call TRBD1 (5 bases). CDR1 and CDR2 from the germline V gene are SGHTA and FQGTGA. With 6 bases removed from V and 5 bases from J, the gap between germline ends came to 19 bases. The CDR3 loop spans 15 amino acids. This chain's CDR3 is CASRKEPGRGTEAFF. In DNA form, the CDR3 reads TGTGCCAGCAGAAAAGAACCGGGGAGGGGAACTGAAGCTTTCTTT.

The chain employs TRBV6-1 and TRBJ1-3; 9 bases match TRBD1. Per germline, CDR1 MNHNS and CDR2 SASEGT. The CDR3 totals 18 residues. Germline trimming cut 1 base from V and 2 bases from J; bases unmatched to any gene: 9. The CDR3 protein is CASSEESGQGRPGNTIYF. For the CDR3, the DNA is TGTGCCAGCAGTGAAGAATCGGGACAGGGCCGTCCTGGAAACACCATATATTTT.

This clonotype was detected ten times or more. The rearrangement uses TRBV6-2 or TRBV6-3 and TRBJ2-1; D possibly uses TRBD1 or TRBD2 (5 bases each). Germline-derived CDR1 and CDR2 are MNHEY and SVGEGT. The CDR3 extends over 15 amino acids. Trimming left V 6 bases short and J 12 bases short, with 24 bases between. In DNA form, the CDR3 reads TGTGCCAGCAGCTGGCGAGAGAGGGGCCCGATTCGGCAGTTCTTC. Its translation: CASSWRERGPIRQFF.